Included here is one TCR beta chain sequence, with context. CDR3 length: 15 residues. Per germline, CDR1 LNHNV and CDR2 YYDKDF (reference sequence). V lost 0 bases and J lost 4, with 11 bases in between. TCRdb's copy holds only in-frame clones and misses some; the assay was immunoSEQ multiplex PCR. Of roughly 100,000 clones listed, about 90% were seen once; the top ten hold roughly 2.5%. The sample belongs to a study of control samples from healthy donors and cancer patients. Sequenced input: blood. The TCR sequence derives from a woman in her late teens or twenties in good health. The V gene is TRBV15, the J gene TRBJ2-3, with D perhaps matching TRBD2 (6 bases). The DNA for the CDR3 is TGTGCCACCAGCAGAGATCTTAGCGGACCAGATACGCAGTATTTT. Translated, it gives CATSRDLSGPDTQYF.